This is a list of T cell receptor beta chains from one sample in a study of T cell repertoires in cytomegalovirus infection. For these TCRs, the target antigens are not known. TCRdb reanalysed the reads using MiXCR and keeps one entry per CDR3 protein. The sample holds about 500,000 distinct CDR3 sequences, roughly 34% seen once. The source material was cultured PBMCs, sampled from culture after CMV antigen stimulation. The receptors derive from a human donor in good health (CMV status not recorded). Some clones in this sample may be carry-over from other donors' samples. CDR3s include the opening cysteine and the closing phenylalanine or tryptophan. A D gene is named only where the DNA matches it firmly. Rows may omit the clone size; those that give it use once, few, many or a size class.

few | TRBJ1-5 | TRBV5-1 | TRBD1 | TGCGCCAGCAGGGCCGGGACAGCCATCAATCAGCCCCAGCATTTT | CASRAGTAINQPQHF
NA | TRBJ2-5 | TRBV7-4 | NA | TGTGCCAGCAGCGCCTTGGGGACCCAGTACTTC | CASSALGTQYF
NA | TRBJ1-4 | TRBV28 | TRBD1 | TGTGCCAGCAACGGAGACAGGGTAACTAATGAAAAACTGTTTTTT | CASNGDRVTNEKLFF
NA | TRBJ2-1 | TRBV2 | TRBD2 | TGTGCCAGCAGCGCCAGGGCTAGCGGCTCCTACAATGAGCAGTTCTTC | CASSARASGSYNEQFF
many | TRBJ1-5 | TRBV12-3/TRBV12-4 | NA | TGTGCCAGCAGGCAGCCAAGCTCGGGGCAGGGCAATCAGCCCCAGCATTTT | CASRQPSSGQGNQPQHF
NA | TRBJ2-1 | TRBV15 | NA | TGTGCCACCAGCAGAGATATAGGTAACAATGAGCAGTTCTTC | CATSRDIGNNEQFF
NA | TRBJ1-5 | TRBV20-1 | NA | TGCAGTGCTAGGGACAGCTTCTTTCAGCCCCAGCATTTT | CSARDSFFQPQHF
NA | TRBJ2-1 | TRBV19 | TRBD2 | TGTGCCAGTAGTTCTCCCGGGAGCGGGAGGGCAAATGAGCAGTTCTTC | CASSSPGSGRANEQFF
NA | TRBJ2-2 | TRBV11-2 | TRBD2 | TGTGCCAGCAGCGGGAGGGGAGGGCCCCGGGGGGAGCTGTTTTTT | CASSGRGGPRGELFF
NA | TRBJ1-5 | TRBV6-2/TRBV6-3 | TRBD1 | TGTGCCAGCAGCCGACAGGGGATAAAGTATCAGCCCCAGCATTTT | CASSRQGIKYQPQHF
few | TRBJ1-1 | TRBV11-1 | NA | TGTGCCAGCAGCTTAGGGGTTACGGACACTGAAGCTTTCTTT | CASSLGVTDTEAFF
few | TRBJ2-5 | TRBV7-9 | TRBD2 | TGTGCCAGCAGCTTAGTTAAGCGGGGACAAGAGACCCAGTACTTC | CASSLVKRGQETQYF
few | TRBJ2-1 | TRBV12-3/TRBV12-4 | TRBD1 | TGTGCCAGCAGTTTATATTGGACAGGTGAGCAGTTCTTC | CASSLYWTGEQFF
NA | TRBJ2-5 | TRBV2 | NA | TGTGCCAGCAGTGCCGTAGAGACCCAGTACTTC | CASSAVETQYF
NA | TRBJ2-1 | TRBV27 | NA | TGTGCCAGCAGTTTTTTCCCTCTCTCCTACAATGAGCAGTTCTTC | CASSFFPLSYNEQFF
few | TRBJ2-1 | TRBV12-3/TRBV12-4 | TRBD1 | TGTGCCAGCAGGCTTCCGGACAGGACAGAGCAGTTCTTC | CASRLPDRTEQFF
NA | TRBJ2-3 | TRBV7-6 | TRBD2 | TGTGCCAGCAGCAAGGCGGGAGGCACAGATACGCAGTATTTT | CASSKAGGTDTQYF
NA | TRBJ2-3 | TRBV10-3 | NA | TGTGCCATCGAAGCGGATTACACAGATACGCAGTATTTT | CAIEADYTDTQYF
NA | TRBJ1-3 | TRBV4-2 | NA | TGTGCCAGCAGCCAAGGGGGGGCCTCTGGAAACACCATATATTTT | CASSQGGASGNTIYF
few | TRBJ2-3 | TRBV7-2 | TRBD2 | TGTGCCAGCATTAAAACTAGCGGGTCTCAAGATACGCAGTATTTT | CASIKTSGSQDTQYF
NA | TRBJ2-3 | TRBV11-2 | NA | TGTGCCAGCAGCTTAGAAGGACAGACCACAGATACGCAGTATTTT | CASSLEGQTTDTQYF
NA | TRBJ2-5 | TRBV7-6 | NA | TGTGCCAGCAGCCCGGGTGACGACGCTCGGGAGACCCAGTACTTC | CASSPGDDARETQYF
NA | TRBJ2-1 | TRBV6-2/TRBV6-3 | TRBD2 | TGTGCCAGCAACCCCGGGACTAGCAGACCCTACAATGAGCAGTTCTTC | CASNPGTSRPYNEQFF
many | TRBJ2-7 | TRBV7-6 | NA | TGTGCCAGCAGCCCTAACGCGGCTAGCGACTCCTACGAGCAGTACTTC | CASSPNAASDSYEQYF
NA | TRBJ2-1 | TRBV4-1 | NA | TGCGCCAGCAGCCAAGGGTTTAGGGAGCAGTTCTTC | CASSQGFREQFF
NA | TRBJ1-2 | TRBV6-5 | TRBD1 | TGTGCCAGTGGGGACAGCCGGGGCTATGGCTACACCTTC | CASGDSRGYGYTF
few | TRBJ2-5 | TRBV7-4 | NA | TGTGCCAGCATCACCCGGACTCCTAAGTACTTC | CASITRTPKYF
NA | TRBJ2-5 | TRBV29-1 | NA | TGCAGCGTGAGGCCGCGGTTGGAGACCCAGTACTTC | CSVRPRLETQYF
medium-sized | TRBJ1-2 | TRBV7-8 | NA | TGTGCCAGCAGCTTAGCCCCGGGGGGAGCTAACTATGGCTACACCTTC | CASSLAPGGANYGYTF
few | TRBJ2-7 | TRBV6-2/TRBV6-3 | TRBD2 | TGTGCCAGCAGTTACTCCTTACTAGCGGGGGGCGACTCCTACGAGCAGTACTTC | CASSYSLLAGGDSYEQYF
NA | TRBJ1-1 | TRBV7-3 | NA | TGTGCCAGCAGCTTAACCCGGAGCACTGAAGCTTTCTTT | CASSLTRSTEAFF
NA | TRBJ1-1 | TRBV14 | NA | TGTGCCAGCAGCCCGGGGATTATTGGGAACACTGAAGCTTTCTTT | CASSPGIIGNTEAFF
few | TRBJ2-1 | TRBV6-2/TRBV6-3 | TRBD2 | TGTGCCAGCAGCAGCCTGGGACTAGTAGCCAATGAGCAGTTCTTC | CASSSLGLVANEQFF
NA | TRBJ2-1 | TRBV29-1 | NA | TGCAGCGTTGAAGTTGCGGTCAGGGGCAATGAGCAGTTCTTC | CSVEVAVRGNEQFF
many | TRBJ1-1 | TRBV7-2 | NA | TGTGCCAGCAGCTTCCCGTCAGGGGCCACTGAAGCTTTCTTT | CASSFPSGATEAFF
few | TRBJ2-7 | TRBV6-1 | NA | TGTGCCAGCAGCCGAGGACGGGAACTCTACGAGCAGTACTTC | CASSRGRELYEQYF
few | TRBJ1-1 | TRBV6-1 | TRBD1 | TGTGCCAGCAGTAATCGAAGGGGGCGAGGTGAAGCTTTCTTT | CASSNRRGRGEAFF
NA | TRBJ2-1 | TRBV7-8 | NA | TGTGACAGCAGCCTAAGAGAGGTAGCTAGGTACAATGAGCAGTTCTTC | CDSSLREVARYNEQFF
few | TRBJ1-4 | TRBV7-2 | NA | TGTGCCAGCAGCGTGGGGGTTTTTGAAAAACTGTTTTTT | CASSVGVFEKLFF
NA | TRBJ2-1 | TRBV4-1 | TRBD1 | TGCGCCAGCAGCCCGTGGACAGGGAGATACAATGAGCAGTTCTTC | CASSPWTGRYNEQFF
many | TRBJ2-7 | TRBV7-2 | NA | TGTGCCAGCAGCTTATCCTTCGAGCAGTACTTC | CASSLSFEQYF
many | TRBJ2-2 | TRBV6-1 | TRBD2 | TGTGCCAGCAGGGAGTTAGCGGGAATCGGATCCGGGGAGCTGTTTTTT | CASRELAGIGSGELFF
few | TRBJ1-5 | TRBV7-8 | NA | TGTGCCAGCAGCGTTTTACAGGGAAATCAGCCCCAGCATTTT | CASSVLQGNQPQHF
NA | TRBJ1-5 | TRBV7-2 | NA | TGTGCCAGCAGCTTAGGTTCCGACTACAATCAGCCCCAGCATTTT | CASSLGSDYNQPQHF
few | TRBJ2-3 | TRBV10-3 | TRBD2 | TGTGCCATCAGTGTCCTGCGCGGGAGGGATGAAGATACGCAGTATTTT | CAISVLRGRDEDTQYF
NA | TRBJ2-3 | TRBV10-3 | TRBD2 | TGTGCCACTGGACTAGCGGGAGATTACGGCACAGATACGCAGTATTTT | CATGLAGDYGTDTQYF
NA | TRBJ2-7 | TRBV28 | NA | TGTGTCAGCAGTCCCCCGGTACTAGTGTTATACGAGCAGTACTTC | CVSSPPVLVLYEQYF
few | TRBJ2-3 | TRBV20-1 | NA | TGCAGTGCCAGCTCCGACGGGTCCGGGGCCGGGAACACAGATACGCAGTATTTT | CSASSDGSGAGNTDTQYF